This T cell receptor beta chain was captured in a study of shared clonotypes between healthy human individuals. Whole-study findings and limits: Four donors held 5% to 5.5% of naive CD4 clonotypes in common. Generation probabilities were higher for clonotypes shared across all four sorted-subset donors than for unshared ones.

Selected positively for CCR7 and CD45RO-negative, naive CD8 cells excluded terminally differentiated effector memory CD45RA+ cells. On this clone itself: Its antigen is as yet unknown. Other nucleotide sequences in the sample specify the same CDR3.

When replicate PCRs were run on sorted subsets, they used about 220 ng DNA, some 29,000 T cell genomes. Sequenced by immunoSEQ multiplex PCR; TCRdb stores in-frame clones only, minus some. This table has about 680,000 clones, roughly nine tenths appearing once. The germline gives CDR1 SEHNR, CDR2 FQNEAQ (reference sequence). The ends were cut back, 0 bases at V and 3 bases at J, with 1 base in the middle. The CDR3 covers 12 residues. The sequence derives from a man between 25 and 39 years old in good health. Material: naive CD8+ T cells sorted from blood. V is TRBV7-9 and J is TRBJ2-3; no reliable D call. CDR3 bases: TGTGCCAGCAGCTTAGCTACAGATACGCAGTATTTT. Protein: CASSLATDTQYF.